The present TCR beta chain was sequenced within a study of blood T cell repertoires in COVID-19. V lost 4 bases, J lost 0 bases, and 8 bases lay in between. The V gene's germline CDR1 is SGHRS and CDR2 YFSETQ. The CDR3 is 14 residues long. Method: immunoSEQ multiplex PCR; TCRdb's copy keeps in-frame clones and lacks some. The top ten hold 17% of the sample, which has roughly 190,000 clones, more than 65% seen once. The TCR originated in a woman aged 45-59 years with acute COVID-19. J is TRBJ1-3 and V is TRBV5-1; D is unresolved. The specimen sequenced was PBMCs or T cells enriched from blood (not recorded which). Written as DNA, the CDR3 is TGCGCCAGCAGCGAGGGAGGCTCTGGAAACACCATATATTTT. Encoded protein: CASSEGGSGNTIYF. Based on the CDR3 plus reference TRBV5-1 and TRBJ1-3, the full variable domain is KAGVTQTPRYLIKTRGQQVTLSCSPISGHRSVSWYQQTPGQGLQFLFEYFSETQRNKGNFPGRFSGRQFSNSRSEMNVSTLELGDSALYLCASSEGGSGNTIYFGEGSWLTVV.